One TCR beta chain is described in this entry. The antigen is undetermined. TCRdb keeps only in-frame clones here, not all; method: immunoSEQ multiplex PCR. The data hold about 60,000 clones, with around 90% observed a single time. These data are taken from a study of graft-versus-host responses after intestinal transplantation. This CDR3 region has 14 residues. Germline loops: CDR1 MGHDK, CDR2 SYGVNS. Between the trimmed V and J ends, which lost 2 bases and 2 bases, there was a span of 9 bases. Processing of graft tissue released intraepithelial and lamina propria lymphocytes. General study findings and limits: Investigators detected GvH clones in recipient marrow, with some emerging earlier in ileum or blood.

The receptor was isolated from a human patient who received an intestinal transplant, so some T cells may come from the graft donor. Sequences were derived from ileum tissue, sampled approximately 370 days after transplant. The chain recombines TRBV25-1 with TRBJ2-5, with no clear D. This chain's CDR3 is CASSEPRPQETQYF. Here the CDR3 DNA reads TGTGCCAGCAGTGAACCTCGCCCACAAGAGACCCAGTACTTC.